These 9 T cell receptor beta chains came from one sample sequenced in a study of blood T cells in healthy people across ages (dated by TCRdb to the mid-2010s). Libraries were built with 5' RACE. Instrument used: Illumina HiSeq 2500. A second PCR of roughly 7 to 12 cycles was run with a J-beta primer mix and a sample-barcoded 5' primer. TCRdb handled the public reads itself, with Q25 trimming in fastp and clone calling in MiXCR, and kept productive beta chains. Rows matching on CDR3 protein sequence are summarized as one entry with the most common DNA and genes. Recorded for this sample are 1.5 million to 2 million distinct CDR3 sequences; approximately 30% of them occurred a single time. Roughly 8% of the sample comes from the top ten. Specimen: blood. The receptors were gathered from a woman younger than 45 in good health.

The table lists this clonotype with a few counts. V gene TRBV4-2 combines with J gene TRBJ1-1; D gene unclear. CDR1 is LGHNA and CDR2 is YNFKEQ in the germline V gene. CDR3 length: 14 amino acids. Trimming took 4 bases from V and 8 from J, leaving 17 bases between them. Written as DNA, the CDR3 is TGTGCCAGCAGCCCAGATACTGGTGGAGGAGAAGCTTTCTTT. As protein: CASSPDTGGGEAFF.

V is TRBV7-2 and J is TRBJ2-5; the D gene is possibly TRBD2 (6 bases). V lost 1 base, J lost 9 bases, and 12 bases lay in between. Germline V gene sequence: CDR1 SGHTA, CDR2 FQGNSA. The CDR3 covers 13 residues. The CDR3 spells CASSLVRTGAQYF. In DNA, the CDR3 is TGTGCCAGCAGCTTAGTGAGGACGGGGGCCCAGTACTTC.

This chain uses TRBV28 with TRBJ2-4; possible D gene TRBD1, 7 bases. The CDR3 runs to 14 residues. CDR1 MDHEN and CDR2 SYDVKM come from the germline V gene. The germline V and J ends were trimmed by 5 bases and 3 bases, with 11 bases remaining between them. CDR3 sequence reads: CASSQGGDKNIQYF. The CDR3, as DNA: TGTGCCAGCAGTCAGGGGGGTGACAAAAACATTCAGTACTTC.

This clonotype appeared many times. The chain couples TRBV10-3 to TRBJ2-1, with D possibly matching TRBD2 (6 bases). V lost 5 bases and J 4 bases, leaving 21 bases between the germline ends. The CDR3 length is 17 residues. The V gene's germline CDR1 is ENHRY and CDR2 SYGVKD. The CDR3 region is CAISTATGTYTYNEQFF. Written as DNA, the CDR3 is TGTGCCATCAGTACCGCCACCGGGACTTATACTTACAATGAGCAGTTCTTC.

The V call is TRBV4-1, the J call TRBJ1-2; D gene unclear. Germline V gene data show CDR1 as MGHRA and CDR2 as YSYEKL. This CDR3 is 15 amino acids long. V was shortened by 1 base and J by 8 bases, with 17 bases between the two germline ends. In DNA form, the CDR3 reads TGCGCCAGCAGCCAAGGTGGATGGGTAGGAAGGGGCTACACCTTC. Translated: CASSQGGWVGRGYTF.

Here the CDR3 DNA reads TGTACCAGCAGCCCTCGGTCGGGACACCACTATGGCTACACCTTC. Translation gives CTSSPRSGHHYGYTF. The chain combines TRBV7-2 with TRBJ1-2, with D perhaps matching TRBD1 (6 bases). V lost 5 bases, J lost 3 bases, and 16 bases lay in between. The CDR3 consists of 15 residues. Germline CDR1 reads SGHTA; CDR2 reads FQGNSA.

A few counts support this clonotype. V gene TRBV5-5 combines with J gene TRBJ2-2; 7 bases match TRBD1. The CDR3 has 19 residues. CDR1 is SGHKS and CDR2 is YYEKEE in the germline V gene (reference sequence). The V and J ends lost 0 bases and 2 bases, in that order; junction bases with no gene match: 13. In DNA, the CDR3 is TGTGCCAGCAGCTTGGTCGTTATTAAAGGGGGCGCCAACACCGGGGAGCTGTTTTTT. Its translation: CASSLVVIKGGANTGELFF.

CDR3 amino acids: CASSFIRGSNQPQHF. In nucleotides, the CDR3 is TGTGCCAGCAGTTTTATCAGGGGTAGCAATCAGCCCCAGCATTTT. The chain has TRBV28 and TRBJ1-5; maybe TRBD1 (6 bases). The germline V gene has CDR1 MDHEN and CDR2 SYDVKM. V was pared by 3 bases and J by 0 bases, with 9 bases between. This CDR3 is 15 amino acids long.

Notes on this clonotype: This sequence may be a read error, since a much larger clone differs from it by one base. The V and J genes are TRBV20-1 and TRBJ2-5, with 7 bases lining up with TRBD1. V shed 3 bases and J 11 bases; nucleotides not matched to a gene: 15. Germline CDR1 DFQATT, CDR2 SNEGSKA (reference sequence). This CDR3 has 14 residues. CDR3 DNA: TGCAGTGCTAGTAAGGGACAGCCATACAATGAGCAGTACTTC. Translated: CSASKGQPYNEQYF.